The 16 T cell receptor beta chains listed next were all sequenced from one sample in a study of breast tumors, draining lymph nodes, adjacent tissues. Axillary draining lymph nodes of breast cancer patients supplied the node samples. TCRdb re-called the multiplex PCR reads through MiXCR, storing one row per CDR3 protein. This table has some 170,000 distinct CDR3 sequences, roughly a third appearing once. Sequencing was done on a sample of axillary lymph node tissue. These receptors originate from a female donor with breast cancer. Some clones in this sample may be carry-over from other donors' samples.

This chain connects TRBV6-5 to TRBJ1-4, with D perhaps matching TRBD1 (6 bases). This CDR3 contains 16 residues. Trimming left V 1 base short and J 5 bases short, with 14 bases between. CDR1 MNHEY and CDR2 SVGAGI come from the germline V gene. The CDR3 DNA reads TGTGCCAGCAGTTACTACTCGACGGGGGCGAATGAAAAACTGTTTTTT. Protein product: CASSYYSTGANEKLFF.

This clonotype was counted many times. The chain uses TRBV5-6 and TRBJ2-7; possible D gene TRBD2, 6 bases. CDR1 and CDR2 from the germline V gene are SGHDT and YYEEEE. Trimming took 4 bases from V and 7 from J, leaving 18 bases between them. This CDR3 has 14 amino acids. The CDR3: CASSVTRQAGEQYF. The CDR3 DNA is TGTGCCAGCAGCGTCACTCGTCAGGCGGGGGAGCAGTACTTC.

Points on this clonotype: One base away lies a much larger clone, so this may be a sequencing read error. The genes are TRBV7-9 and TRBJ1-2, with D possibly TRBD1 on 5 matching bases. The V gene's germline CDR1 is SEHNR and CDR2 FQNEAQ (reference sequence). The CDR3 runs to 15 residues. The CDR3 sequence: CASSMVDQGNYGYPF. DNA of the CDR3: TGTGCCAGCAGCATGGTCGATCAGGGAAACTATGGCTACCCCTTC. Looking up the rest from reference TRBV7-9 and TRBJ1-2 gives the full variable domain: DTGVSQNPRHKITKRGQNVTFRCDPISEHNRLYWYRQTLGQGPEFLTYFQNEAQLEKSRLLSDRFSAERPKGSFSTLEIQRTEQGDSAMYLCASSMVDQGNYGYPFGSGTRLTVV.

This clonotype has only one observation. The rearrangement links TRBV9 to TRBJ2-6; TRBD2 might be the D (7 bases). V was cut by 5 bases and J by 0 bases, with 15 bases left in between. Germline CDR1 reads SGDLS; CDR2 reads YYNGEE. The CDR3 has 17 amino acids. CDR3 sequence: CASSSGEGTSGANVLTF. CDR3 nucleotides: TGTGCCAGCAGTTCAGGGGAGGGAACCTCTGGGGCCAACGTCCTGACTTTC.

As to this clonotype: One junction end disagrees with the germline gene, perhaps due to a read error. The CDR3 is CSVPPGRF. As DNA, the CDR3 is TGCAGCGTTCCCCCAGGCCGATTT. This chain links TRBV29-1 with TRBJ1-1; no definite D call. CDR1 and CDR2 (germline): SQVTM, ANQGSEA. This CDR3 comprises 8 residues.

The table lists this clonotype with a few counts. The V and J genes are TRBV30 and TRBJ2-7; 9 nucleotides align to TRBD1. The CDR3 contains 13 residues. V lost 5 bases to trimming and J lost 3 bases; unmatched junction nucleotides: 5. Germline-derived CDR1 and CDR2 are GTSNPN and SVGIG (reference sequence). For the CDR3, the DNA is TGTGCCTGGGGGGTGACAGGGGGCTACGAGCAGTACTTC. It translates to CAWGVTGGYEQYF.

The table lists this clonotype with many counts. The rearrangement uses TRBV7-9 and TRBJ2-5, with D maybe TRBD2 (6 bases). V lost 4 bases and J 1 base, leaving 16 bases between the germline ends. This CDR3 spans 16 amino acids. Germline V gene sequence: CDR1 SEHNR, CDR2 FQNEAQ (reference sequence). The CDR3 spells CASSSGLVAVQETQYF. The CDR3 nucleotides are TGTGCCAGCAGCTCAGGACTGGTAGCGGTCCAAGAGACCCAGTACTTC.

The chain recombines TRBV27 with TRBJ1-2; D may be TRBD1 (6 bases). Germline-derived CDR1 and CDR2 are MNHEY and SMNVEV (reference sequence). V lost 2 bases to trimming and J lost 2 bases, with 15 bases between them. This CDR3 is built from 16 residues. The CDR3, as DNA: TGTGCCAGCAGTTTAAGGGCGGGGGCAGGGAACTATGGCTACACCTTC. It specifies CASSLRAGAGNYGYTF.

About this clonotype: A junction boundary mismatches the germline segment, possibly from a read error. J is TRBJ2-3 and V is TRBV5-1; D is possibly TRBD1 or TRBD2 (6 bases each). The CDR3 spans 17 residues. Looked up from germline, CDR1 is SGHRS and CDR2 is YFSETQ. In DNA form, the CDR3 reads TGCGCCAGCGGCTTCCGGGGGCGAAGCGAGACCACAGATACGCAGTATTTT. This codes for CASGFRGRSETTDTQYF.

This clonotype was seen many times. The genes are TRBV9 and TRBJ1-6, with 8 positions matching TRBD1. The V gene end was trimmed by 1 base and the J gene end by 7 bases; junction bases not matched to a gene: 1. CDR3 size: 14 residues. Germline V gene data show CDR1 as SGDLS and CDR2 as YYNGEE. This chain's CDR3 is CASSVTGGNSPLHF. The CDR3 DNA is TGTGCCAGCAGCGTAACAGGGGGAAATTCACCCCTCCACTTT.

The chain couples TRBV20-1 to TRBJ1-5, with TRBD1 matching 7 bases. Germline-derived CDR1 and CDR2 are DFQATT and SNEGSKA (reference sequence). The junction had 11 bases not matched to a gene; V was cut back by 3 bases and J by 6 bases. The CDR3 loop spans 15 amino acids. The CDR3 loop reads CSARPGGREGQPQHF. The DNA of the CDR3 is TGCAGTGCTAGGCCAGGGGGGCGAGAGGGTCAGCCCCAGCATTTT.

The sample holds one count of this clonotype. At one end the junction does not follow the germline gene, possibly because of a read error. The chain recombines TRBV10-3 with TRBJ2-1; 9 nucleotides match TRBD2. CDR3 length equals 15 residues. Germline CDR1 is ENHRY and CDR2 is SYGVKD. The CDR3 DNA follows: TGTGCCATCTGCAGGAGTAGCGGGGGACGGGGTGAGCAGTTGTTC. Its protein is CAICRSSGGRGEQLF.

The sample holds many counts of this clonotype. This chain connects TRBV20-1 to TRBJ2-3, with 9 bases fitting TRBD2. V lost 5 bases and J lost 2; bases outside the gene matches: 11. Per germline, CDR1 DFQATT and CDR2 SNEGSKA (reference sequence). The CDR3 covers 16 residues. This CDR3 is CSAGRPAGGVTDTQYF. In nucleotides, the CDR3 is TGCAGTGCTGGCCGCCCGGCGGGGGGGGTCACAGATACGCAGTATTTT.

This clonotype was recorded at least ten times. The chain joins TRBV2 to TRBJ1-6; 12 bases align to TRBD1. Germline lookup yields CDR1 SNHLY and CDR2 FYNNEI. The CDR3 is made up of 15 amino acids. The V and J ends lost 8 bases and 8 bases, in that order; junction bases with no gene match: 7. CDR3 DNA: TGTGCCAGCTCTCTCGGGGACAGGGGGCATTCACCCCTCCACTTT. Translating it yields CASSLGDRGHSPLHF.

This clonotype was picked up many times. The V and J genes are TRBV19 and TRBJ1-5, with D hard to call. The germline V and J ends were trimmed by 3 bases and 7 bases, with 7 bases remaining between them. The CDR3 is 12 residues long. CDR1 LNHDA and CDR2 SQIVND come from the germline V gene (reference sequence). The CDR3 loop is CASSINQQPQHF. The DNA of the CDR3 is TGTGCCAGTAGTATCAACCAGCAGCCCCAGCATTTT.

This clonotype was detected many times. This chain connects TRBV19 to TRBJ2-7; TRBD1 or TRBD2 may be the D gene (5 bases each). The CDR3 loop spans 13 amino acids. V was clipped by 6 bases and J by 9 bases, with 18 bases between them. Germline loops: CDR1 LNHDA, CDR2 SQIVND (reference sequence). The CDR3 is CASSEVPRDPQYF. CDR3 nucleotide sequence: TGTGCCAGTAGCGAAGTCCCCAGGGACCCGCAGTACTTC.